Each of the 17 T cell receptor beta chains below was sequenced from the same sample in a study of blood T cell repertoires in COVID-19. Produced via immunoSEQ multiplex PCR; TCRdb's table is partial and in-frame only. The table includes 200,000 to 250,000 clones, roughly 80% detected once. The sample taken for sequencing was peripheral blood. All receptors derive from a woman aged 80 or over with acute or convalescent COVID-19.

J is TRBJ2-4 and V is TRBV6-1, with TRBD2 matching over 7 bases. Germline CDR1 is MNHNS and CDR2 is SASEGT. The CDR3 is 14 residues long. V shed 3 bases and J 8 bases; nucleotides not matched to a gene: 7. Here the CDR3 reads CASSDRGGKDIQYF. CDR3 sequence (DNA): TGTGCCAGCAGTGATCGCGGGGGAAAGGACATTCAGTACTTC.

V gene TRBV18 combines with J gene TRBJ1-2, with 9 bases that match TRBD1. The CDR3 has 13 residues. Germline CDR1 KGHSH, CDR2 LQKENI. V was pared by 6 bases and J by 8 bases, with 7 bases of the junction left unmatched. For the CDR3, the DNA is TGTGCCAGCTCGCCGGGACAGGGCGTAGGCTACACCTTC. This encodes CASSPGQGVGYTF.

The CDR3 DNA follows: TGCGCCAGCAGCCGAGGGACAGGGGGGACAGATACGCAGTATTTT. Amino acid sequence: CASSRGTGGTDTQYF. This chain connects TRBV4-3 to TRBJ2-3; TRBD1 matches 11 bases. The CDR3 spans 15 residues. The V gene end was trimmed by 4 bases and the J gene end by 3 bases; junction bases not matched to a gene: 3. CDR1 and CDR2 (germline): LGHNA, YSLEER.

CDR3 coding DNA: TGCAGCGTTGCCCAGTCCTCTGGAAACACCATATATTTT. It yields the protein CSVAQSSGNTIYF. This chain joins TRBV29-1 and TRBJ1-3; D is unresolved. V was clipped by 4 bases and J by 0 bases, with 7 bases between them. The CDR3 contains 13 residues. Per the germline V gene, CDR1 is SQVTM and CDR2 is ANQGSEA.

This rearrangement joins TRBV29-1 to TRBJ1-1, with D possibly TRBD1 on 5 matching bases. V gave up 6 bases and J gave up 3 bases, with 14 bases separating them. Germline CDR1 reads SQVTM; CDR2 reads ANQGSEA. This CDR3 is 13 amino acids long. The CDR3 here is CSVVRGSDTEAFF. The DNA for the CDR3 is TGCAGCGTGGTCCGGGGGAGTGACACTGAAGCTTTCTTT.

V usage is TRBV19 and J usage is TRBJ1-5; D perhaps matches TRBD1 (6 bases). The germline V gene has CDR1 LNHDA and CDR2 SQIVND (reference sequence). The CDR3 is 14 residues long. The V end lost 5 bases, the J end lost 6 bases, and 14 bases lay between the germline ends. The CDR3 sequence is CASSEAGVGQPQHF. The CDR3 region has the DNA TGTGCCAGTAGTGAGGCAGGGGTGGGTCAGCCCCAGCATTTT. Full variable domain (missing parts from reference TRBV19 and TRBJ1-5): DGGITQSPKYLFRKEGQNVTLSCEQNLNHDAMYWYRQDPGQGLRLIYYSQIVNDFQKGDIAEGYSVSREKKESFPLTVTSAQKNPTAFYLCASSEAGVGQPQHFGDGTRLSIL.

V is TRBV19 and J is TRBJ2-1; 9 nucleotides agree with TRBD1. CDR1 is LNHDA and CDR2 is SQIVND in the germline V gene (reference sequence). V lost 5 bases to trimming and J lost 2 bases; unmatched junction nucleotides: 4. This CDR3 comprises 15 residues. CDR3 nucleotide sequence: TGTGCCAGTAGTTACACAGGGGGCGCCTACAATGAGCAGTTCTTC. It specifies CASSYTGGAYNEQFF.

V gene TRBV10-3 combines with J gene TRBJ1-1; D is ambiguous. The length of the CDR3 is 13 residues. CDR1 is ENHRY and CDR2 is SYGVKD in the germline V gene. V lost 7 bases to trimming and J lost 4 bases, with 13 bases between them. The CDR3 is CAITFQEGTEAFF. The CDR3 coding sequence is TGTGCCATCACTTTCCAGGAGGGCACTGAAGCTTTCTTT.

The chain links TRBV5-6 to TRBJ2-1, with D possibly TRBD1 on 5 matching bases. Germline CDR1 reads SGHDT; CDR2 reads YYEEEE. V was pared by 3 bases and J by 0 bases, with 22 bases between. There are 19 residues in the CDR3. The DNA of the CDR3 is TGTGCCAGCAGCTCATTAGGATGGCGGACAAAGAGCTCCTACAATGAGCAGTTCTTC. Translating gives CASSSLGWRTKSSYNEQFF. Together with reference TRBV5-6 and TRBJ2-1, the CDR3 gives the full variable domain: DAGVTQSPTHLIKTRGQQVTLRCSPKSGHDTVSWYQQALGQGPQFIFQYYEEEERQRGNFPDRFSGHQFPNYSSELNVNALLLGDSALYLCASSSLGWRTKSSYNEQFFGPGTRLTVL.

The V call is TRBV7-9, the J call TRBJ1-6, with D unresolved. The V end lost 4 bases, the J end lost 12 bases, and 13 bases lay between the germline ends. CDR1 and CDR2 from the germline V gene are SEHNR and FQNEAQ (reference sequence). This CDR3 has 13 amino acids. The CDR3 region is CASSWREGLPLHF. The CDR3 region has the DNA TGTGCCAGCAGCTGGCGGGAGGGCTTACCCCTCCACTTT.

The chain recombines TRBV28 with TRBJ2-3; 10 bases line up with TRBD2. Losses at the gene ends were 6 bases for V and 10 bases for J; bases not matched to a gene: 10. The CDR3 has 14 residues. The V gene's germline CDR1 is MDHEN and CDR2 SYDVKM. The CDR3 reads CASRLGASGSSQYF. CDR3 bases: TGTGCCAGCAGACTGGGGGCTAGCGGGAGTTCGCAGTATTTT.

The chain joins TRBV3-1 (or the pseudogene TRBV3-2) to TRBJ1-5; D gene ambiguous. In germline, CDR1 is LGHDT, CDR2 YNNKEL (reference sequence). This CDR3 has 18 amino acids. Trimming shortened V by 0 bases and J by 3 bases, and 18 bases separated the two germline ends. CDR3 coding DNA: TGTGCCAGCAGCCAAGATAGAGGATCCCGGGAAAACAATCAGCCCCAGCATTTT. This sequence encodes CASSQDRGSRENNQPQHF.

The genes are TRBV4-3 and TRBJ2-5; 11 nucleotides match TRBD2. The V gene's germline CDR1 is LGHNA and CDR2 YSLEER. The CDR3 has 16 residues. Trimming removed 1 base from V and 5 bases from J; junction bases left unmatched: 6. This CDR3 is CASSQGVAGGQETQYF. Here the CDR3 DNA reads TGCGCCAGCAGCCAAGGGGTAGCGGGGGGGCAGGAGACCCAGTACTTC.

The rearrangement joins TRBV19 to TRBJ1-1; no firm D call. Trimming stripped 11 bases from V and 1 base from J, with 14 bases between. The CDR3 consists of 13 residues. Germline CDR1 and CDR2: LNHDA and SQIVND (reference sequence). CDR3 region: CASTFNRNTEAFF. As DNA, the CDR3 is TGTGCCTCCACTTTCAACCGGAACACTGAAGCTTTCTTT. Looking up the rest from reference TRBV19 and TRBJ1-1 gives the full variable domain: DGGITQSPKYLFRKEGQNVTLSCEQNLNHDAMYWYRQDPGQGLRLIYYSQIVNDFQKGDIAEGYSVSREKKESFPLTVTSAQKNPTAFYLCASTFNRNTEAFFGQGTRLTVV.

In regard to this clone: A junction boundary mismatches the germline segment, possibly from a read error. Other DNA sequences in this specimen translate into the identical CDR3. The J gene is TRBJ1-3, the V gene TRBV11-2; 7 nucleotides match TRBD1. Per the germline V gene, CDR1 is SGHAT and CDR2 is FQNNGV. CDR3 length equals 16 residues. The CDR3 spells CASSSLTGLSGNTIYF. Here the CDR3 DNA reads TGTGCTAGCAGCTCATTGACAGGGCTCTCTGGAAACACCATATATTTT. Drawing the rest from reference TRBV11-2 and TRBJ1-3, the complete variable domain is EAGVAQSPRYKIIEKRQSVAFWCNPISGHATLYWYQQILGQGPKLLIQFQNNGVVDDSQLPKDRFSAERLKGVDSTLKIQPAKLEDSAVYLCASSSLTGLSGNTIYFGEGSWLTVV.

The gene calls are TRBV11-3 and TRBJ2-1, with 8 bases lining up with TRBD2. J was trimmed by 6 bases and V by 0 bases; bases with no gene match: 10. The germline gives CDR1 SGHNT, CDR2 YENEEA. CDR3 size: 17 residues. CDR3 sequence: CASSLDQERGRINEQFF. Written as DNA, the CDR3 is TGTGCCAGCAGCTTAGATCAGGAGCGGGGGAGAATCAATGAGCAGTTCTTC. Based on the CDR3 plus reference TRBV11-3 and TRBJ2-1, the full variable domain is EAGVVQSPRYKIIEKKQPVAFWCNPISGHNTLYWYLQNLGQGPELLIRYENEEAVDDSQLPKDRFSAERLKGVDSTLKIQPAELGDSAVYLCASSLDQERGRINEQFFGPGTRLTVL.

The sample holds a few counts of this clone. The chain couples TRBV4-2 to TRBJ1-5, with TRBD1 as a possible D gene (6 bases). CDR1 is LGHNA and CDR2 is YNFKEQ in the germline V gene. The CDR3 is 16 residues long. The V end was cut by 1 base, the J end by 0 bases, with 10 bases between. The CDR3 is CASSQAQGDSNQPQHF. Written as DNA, the CDR3 is TGTGCCAGCAGCCAAGCACAGGGTGATAGCAATCAGCCCCAGCATTTT.